This TCR beta chain was obtained from a study of shared clonotypes between healthy human individuals. Study-level results: In a handful of donors, about 5% of naive CD4 clonotypes appeared in common.

As regards this clone: Its matching antigen is unknown. Other nucleotide sequences in the sample specify the same CDR3.

Measured with immunoSEQ multiplex PCR; TCRdb has only the in-frame clones, and not every one. Of approximately 1,500,000 clones listed, roughly 95% are singletons. The sequence derives from a man younger than 45 in good health. The material sequenced was naive CD4+ T cells sorted from blood. As for subset: CD45RA+ positively selected.

The CDR3 is CASSSGLAGYEQYF. CDR3 nucleotide sequence: TGTGCCAGCAGCTCGGGACTAGCGGGTTACGAGCAGTACTTC. The chain has TRBV11-2 and TRBJ2-7; 12 nucleotides line up with TRBD2. The trim removed 4 bases at V and 4 bases at J, leaving 2 bases unmatched. Germline CDR1 reads SGHAT; CDR2 reads FQNNGV. The CDR3 has 14 amino acids.